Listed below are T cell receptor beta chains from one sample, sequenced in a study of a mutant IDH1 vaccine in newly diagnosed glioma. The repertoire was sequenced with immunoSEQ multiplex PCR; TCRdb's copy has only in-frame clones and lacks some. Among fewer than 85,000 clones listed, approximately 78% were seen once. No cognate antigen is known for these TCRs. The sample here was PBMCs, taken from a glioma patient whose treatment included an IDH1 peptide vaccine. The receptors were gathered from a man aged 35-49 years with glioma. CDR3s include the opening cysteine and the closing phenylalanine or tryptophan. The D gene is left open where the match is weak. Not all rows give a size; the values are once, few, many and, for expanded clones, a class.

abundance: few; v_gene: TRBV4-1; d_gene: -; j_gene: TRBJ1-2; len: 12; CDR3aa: CASSQGQAGYTF; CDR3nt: TGCGCCAGCAGCCAAGGACAGGCTGGCTACACCTTC
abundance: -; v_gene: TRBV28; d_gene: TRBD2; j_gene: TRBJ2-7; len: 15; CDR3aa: CASSLGLAGDLQQYF; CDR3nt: TGTGCCAGCAGTTTGGGACTAGCGGGAGATTTGCAGCAGTACTTC
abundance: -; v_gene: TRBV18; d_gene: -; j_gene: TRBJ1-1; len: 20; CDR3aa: CASSPLGGAGSTPFNTEAFF; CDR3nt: TGTGCCAGCTCACCCTTGGGGGGGGCTGGAAGTACTCCCTTTAACACTGAAGCTTTCTTT
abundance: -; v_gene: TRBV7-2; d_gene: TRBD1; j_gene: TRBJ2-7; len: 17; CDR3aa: CASSLVPLTGWAYEQYF; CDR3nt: TGTGCCAGCAGCTTAGTTCCACTGACAGGGTGGGCCTACGAGCAGTACTTC
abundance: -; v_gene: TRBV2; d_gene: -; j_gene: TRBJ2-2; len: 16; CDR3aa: CASSVRGWANTGELFF; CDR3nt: TGTGCCAGCAGTGTACGGGGTTGGGCGAACACCGGGGAGCTGTTTTTT
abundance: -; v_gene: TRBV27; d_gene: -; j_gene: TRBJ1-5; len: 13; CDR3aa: CASSQNSNQPQHF; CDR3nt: TGTGCCAGCAGTCAAAATAGCAATCAGCCCCAGCATTTT
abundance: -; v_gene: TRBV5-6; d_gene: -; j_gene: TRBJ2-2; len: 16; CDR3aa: CASHITGHLNTGELFF; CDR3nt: TGTGCCAGCCACATTACTGGGCACCTAAACACCGGGGAGCTGTTTTTT
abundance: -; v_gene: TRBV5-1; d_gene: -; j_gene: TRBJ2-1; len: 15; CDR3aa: CASSSLTGSYNEQFF; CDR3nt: TGCGCCAGCAGCTCCCTGACTGGTTCCTACAATGAGCAGTTCTTC
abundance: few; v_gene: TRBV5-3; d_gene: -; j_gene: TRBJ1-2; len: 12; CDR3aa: CARKQVPYGYTF; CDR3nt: TGTGCCAGAAAACAGGTACCCTATGGCTACACCTTC
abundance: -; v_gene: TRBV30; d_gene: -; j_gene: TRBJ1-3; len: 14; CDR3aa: CAWSVAGWGNTIYF; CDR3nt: TGTGCCTGGAGTGTAGCAGGGTGGGGAAACACCATATATTTT
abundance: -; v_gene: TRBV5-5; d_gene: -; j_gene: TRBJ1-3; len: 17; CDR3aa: CASSPLLGPATVNTIYF; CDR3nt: TGTGCCAGCAGCCCCCTACTTGGCCCGGCGACTGTAAACACCATATATTTT
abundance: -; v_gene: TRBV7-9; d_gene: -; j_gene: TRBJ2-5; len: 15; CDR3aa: CASSLRDMGSETQYF; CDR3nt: TGTGCCAGCAGCTTACGTGACATGGGCTCCGAGACCCAGTACTTC
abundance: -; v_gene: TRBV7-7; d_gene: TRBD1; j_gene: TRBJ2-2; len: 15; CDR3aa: CASSSGTGRGGELFF; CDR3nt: TGTGCTAGCAGTTCCGGGACAGGGCGTGGCGGGGAGCTGTTTTTT
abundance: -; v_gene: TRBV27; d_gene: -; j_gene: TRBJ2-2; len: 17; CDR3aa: CASSGGRTGRNTGELFF; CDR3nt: TGTGCCAGCAGCGGGGGGCGGACAGGGAGGAACACCGGGGAGCTGTTTTTT
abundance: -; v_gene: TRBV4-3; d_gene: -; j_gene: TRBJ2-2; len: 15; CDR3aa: CASSQVPRGTGELFF; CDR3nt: TGCGCCAGCAGCCAAGTACCCAGGGGCACCGGGGAGCTGTTTTTT
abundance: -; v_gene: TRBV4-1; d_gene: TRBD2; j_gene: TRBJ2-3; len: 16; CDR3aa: CASRRLAGGPADTQYF; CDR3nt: TGCGCCAGCAGACGACTAGCGGGAGGCCCGGCAGATACGCAGTATTTT
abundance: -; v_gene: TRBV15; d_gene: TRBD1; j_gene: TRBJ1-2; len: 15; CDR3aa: CATSARQGPNYGYTF; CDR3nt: TGTGCCACCAGCGCACGACAGGGACCCAACTATGGCTACACCTTC
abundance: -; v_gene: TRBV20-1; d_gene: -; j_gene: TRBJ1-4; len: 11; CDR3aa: CSARRGADPVF; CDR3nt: TGCAGTGCCCGGCGGGGGGCCGACCCCGTTTTT
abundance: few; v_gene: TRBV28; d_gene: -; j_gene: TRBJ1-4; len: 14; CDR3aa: CASSLGKANEKLFF; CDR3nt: TGTGCCAGCAGTTTAGGGAAGGCTAATGAAAAACTGTTTTTT
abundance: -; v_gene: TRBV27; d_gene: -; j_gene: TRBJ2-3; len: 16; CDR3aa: CASSLSSHARADTQYF; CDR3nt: TGTGCCAGCAGTTTATCCTCCCACGCCAGGGCAGATACGCAGTATTTT
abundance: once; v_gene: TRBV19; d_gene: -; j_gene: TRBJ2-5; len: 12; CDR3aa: CASSPPGETQYF; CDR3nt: TGTGCCAGTAGTCCCCCCGGGGAGACCCAGTACTTC
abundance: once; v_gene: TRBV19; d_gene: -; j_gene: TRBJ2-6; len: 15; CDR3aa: CASRVGVPGANVLTF; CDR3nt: TGTGCCAGTAGGGTAGGGGTTCCCGGGGCCAACGTCCTGACTTTC
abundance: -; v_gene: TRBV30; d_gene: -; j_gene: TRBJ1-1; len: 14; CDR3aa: CAWSPTGRPPEAFF; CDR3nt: TGTGCCTGGAGCCCGACAGGCCGCCCCCCTGAAGCTTTCTTT
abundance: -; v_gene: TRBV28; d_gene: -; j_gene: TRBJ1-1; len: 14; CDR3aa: CASKDAGRNTEAFF; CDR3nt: TGTGCCAGCAAGGACGCGGGACGGAACACTGAAGCTTTCTTT
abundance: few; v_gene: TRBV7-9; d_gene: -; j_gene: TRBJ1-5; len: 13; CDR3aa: CASSLELGQPQHF; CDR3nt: TGTGCCAGCAGCTTAGAGTTGGGTCAGCCCCAGCATTTT
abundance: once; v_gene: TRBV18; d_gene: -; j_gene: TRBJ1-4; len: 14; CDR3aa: CASSLRGGGEKLFF; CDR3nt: TGTGCCAGCTCACTAAGGGGTGGTGGTGAAAAACTGTTTTTT
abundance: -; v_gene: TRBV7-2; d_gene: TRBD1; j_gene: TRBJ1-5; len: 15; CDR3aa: CASSSGSTGGQPQHF; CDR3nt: TGTGCCAGCAGCTCCGGGTCGACAGGGGGACAGCCCCAGCATTTT
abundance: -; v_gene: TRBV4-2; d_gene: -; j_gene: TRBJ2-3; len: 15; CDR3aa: CASSQIGGAGDTQYF; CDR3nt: TGTGCCAGCAGCCAGATAGGGGGGGCTGGAGATACGCAGTATTTT
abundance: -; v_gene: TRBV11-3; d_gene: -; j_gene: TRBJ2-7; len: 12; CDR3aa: CASSPKSYEQYF; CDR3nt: TGTGCCAGCAGCCCAAAGTCGTACGAGCAGTACTTC
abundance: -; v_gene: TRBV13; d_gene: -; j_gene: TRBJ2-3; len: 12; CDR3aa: CASSLNRDTQYF; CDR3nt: TGTGCCAGCAGCCTAAACCGAGATACGCAGTATTTT
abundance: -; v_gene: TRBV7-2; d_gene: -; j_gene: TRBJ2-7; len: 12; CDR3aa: CASSSNSYEQYF; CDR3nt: TGTGCCAGCAGCTCGAACTCCTACGAGCAGTACTTC
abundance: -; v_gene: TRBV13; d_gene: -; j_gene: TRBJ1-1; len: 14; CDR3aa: CASSPRGRNTEAFF; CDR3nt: TGTGCCAGCAGCCCCCGGGGCAGGAACACTGAAGCTTTCTTT
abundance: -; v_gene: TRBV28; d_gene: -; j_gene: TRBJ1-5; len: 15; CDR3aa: CASNSLTVSNQPQHF; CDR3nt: TGTGCCAGCAATAGTCTGACAGTGAGCAATCAGCCCCAGCATTTT
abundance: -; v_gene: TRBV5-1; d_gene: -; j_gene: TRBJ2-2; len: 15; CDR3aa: CASSLRQGNIGELFF; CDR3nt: TGCGCCAGCAGCTTGCGGCAGGGTAACATCGGGGAGCTGTTTTTT
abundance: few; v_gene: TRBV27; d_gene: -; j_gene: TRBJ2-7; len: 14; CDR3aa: CASSPSRGPYEQYF; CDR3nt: TGTGCCAGCAGTCCCTCGCGCGGACCATACGAGCAGTACTTC
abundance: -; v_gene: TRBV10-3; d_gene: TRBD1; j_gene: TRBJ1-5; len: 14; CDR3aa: CAISEGTGNQPQHF; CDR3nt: TGTGCCATCAGTGAAGGGACAGGAAATCAGCCCCAGCATTTT
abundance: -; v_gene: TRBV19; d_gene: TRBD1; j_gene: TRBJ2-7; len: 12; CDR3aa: CATRGGFYEQYF; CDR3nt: TGTGCCACCAGAGGGGGCTTCTACGAGCAGTACTTC
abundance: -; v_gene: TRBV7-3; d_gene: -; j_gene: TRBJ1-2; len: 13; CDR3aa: CASSLRQNYGYTF; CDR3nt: TGTGCCAGCAGCTTAAGACAGAACTATGGCTACACCTTC
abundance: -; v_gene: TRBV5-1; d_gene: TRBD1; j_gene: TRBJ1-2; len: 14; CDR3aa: CASRPLQGARGYTF; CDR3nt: TGCGCCAGCAGGCCTCTACAGGGGGCGCGTGGCTACACCTTC
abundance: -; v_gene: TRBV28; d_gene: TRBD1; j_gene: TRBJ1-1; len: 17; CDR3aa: CASTPAGGRGPETEAFF; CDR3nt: TGTGCCAGCACCCCCGCGGGGGGCAGGGGGCCGGAGACTGAAGCTTTCTTT
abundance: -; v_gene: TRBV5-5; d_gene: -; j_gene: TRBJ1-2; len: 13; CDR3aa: CASSLEPGYGYTF; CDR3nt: TGTGCCAGCAGCTTGGAACCAGGCTATGGCTACACCTTC